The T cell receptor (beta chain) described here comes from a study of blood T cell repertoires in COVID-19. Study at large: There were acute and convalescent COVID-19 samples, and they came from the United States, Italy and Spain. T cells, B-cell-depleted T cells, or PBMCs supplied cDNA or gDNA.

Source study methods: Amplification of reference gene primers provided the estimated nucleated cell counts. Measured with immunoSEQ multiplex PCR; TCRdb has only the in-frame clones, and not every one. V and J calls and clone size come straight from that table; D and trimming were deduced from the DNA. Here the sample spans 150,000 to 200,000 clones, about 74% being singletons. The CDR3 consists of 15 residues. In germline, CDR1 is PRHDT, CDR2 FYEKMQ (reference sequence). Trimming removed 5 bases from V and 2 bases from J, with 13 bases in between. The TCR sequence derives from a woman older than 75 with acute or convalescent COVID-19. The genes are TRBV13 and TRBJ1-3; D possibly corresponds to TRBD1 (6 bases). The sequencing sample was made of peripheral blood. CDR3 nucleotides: TGTGCCAGCAGCGCCAACAGGGAACCTGGAAACACCATATATTTT. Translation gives CASSANREPGNTIYF. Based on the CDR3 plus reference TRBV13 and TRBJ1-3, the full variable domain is AAGVIQSPRHLIKEKRETATLKCYPIPRHDTVYWYQQGPGQDPQFLISFYEKMQSDKGSIPDRFSAQQFSDYHSELNMSSLELGDSALYFCASSANREPGNTIYFGEGSWLTVV.